This T cell receptor beta chain is drawn from a study of response to subunit inactivated influenza vaccine. TCRdb reprocessed the RT-PCR reads via MiXCR and lists one record per CDR3 protein. The sample holds hundreds of thousands of distinct CDR3 sequences, about 15% seen once. This clonotype was recorded only once. Its target is unknown. The CDR3 is 15 residues long. CDR1 MNHEY and CDR2 SVGAGI come from the germline V gene. Trimming left V 0 bases short and J 7 bases short, with 12 bases between. Study results and limitations: Each seasonal influenza vaccination, the authors suggested, recruits few new T cells.

This clonotype was obtained from a man between 45 and 60 years old who received an inactivated influenza vaccine. The rearrangement joins TRBV6-5 to TRBJ1-4, with D unresolved. This material consisted of PBMCs from blood, taken 11 to 12 days after vaccination. The CDR3 coding sequence is TGTGCCAGCAGTTACTCCTGGAGGGCATGTGAAAAACTGTTTTTT. Amino acids: CASSYSWRACEKLFF.